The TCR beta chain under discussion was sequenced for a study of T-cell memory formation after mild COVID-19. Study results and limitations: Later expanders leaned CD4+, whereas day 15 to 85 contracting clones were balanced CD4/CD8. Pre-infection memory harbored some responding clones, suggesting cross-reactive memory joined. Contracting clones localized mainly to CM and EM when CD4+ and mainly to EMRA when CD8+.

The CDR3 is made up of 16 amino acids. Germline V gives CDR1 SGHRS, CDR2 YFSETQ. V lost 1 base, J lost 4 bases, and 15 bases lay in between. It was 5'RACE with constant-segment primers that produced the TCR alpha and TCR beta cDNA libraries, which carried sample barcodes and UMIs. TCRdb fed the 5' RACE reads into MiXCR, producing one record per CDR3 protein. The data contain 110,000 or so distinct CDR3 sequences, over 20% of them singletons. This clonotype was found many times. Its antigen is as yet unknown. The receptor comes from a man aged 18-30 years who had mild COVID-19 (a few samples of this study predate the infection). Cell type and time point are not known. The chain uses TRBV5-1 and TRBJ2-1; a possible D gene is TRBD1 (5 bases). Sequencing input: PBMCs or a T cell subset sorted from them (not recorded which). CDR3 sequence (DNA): TGCGCCAGCAGCTTGCGGGCCGATAGGGGTTACAATGAGCAGTTCTTC. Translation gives CASSLRADRGYNEQFF.